The source of this TCR beta chain is a study of OX40 agonist ivuxolimab in advanced cancers. The study, taken as a whole, reports: CD8+ T cells were the subset that, on average, had more expanded clones than CD4+. Clonal expansion from baseline to week 6 occurred in both CD4+ and CD8+ T cells.

CDR1 and CDR2 from the germline V gene are LNHDA and SQIVND (reference sequence). The V and J ends lost 5 bases and 1 base, in that order; junction bases with no gene match: 4. The CDR3 loop spans 15 amino acids. As to this clone: Its antigen remains unknown.

Libraries were prepared by immunoSEQ multiplex PCR; TCRdb keeps only in-frame clonotypes and omits some of them. This sample has about 62,000 clones, with roughly 85% found just once. No patient had autoimmune disease or received systemic immunosuppression. The chain combines TRBV19 with TRBJ1-1; 10 bases are a match to TRBD1. The receptor was derived from an adult with an advanced solid tumor such as melanoma, head and neck, liver or kidney cancer. This material consisted of CD4+ or CD8+ T cells sorted from blood, taken in a trial of the OX40 agonist ivuxolimab. The DNA for the CDR3 is TGTGCCAGTAGTCCGGGACAGGGGCCGAACACTGAAGCTTTCTTT. This translates into CASSPGQGPNTEAFF.